One and the same sample provided the 11 T cell receptor beta chains below, sequenced in a study of blood T cell repertoires in COVID-19. Sequencing used immunoSEQ multiplex PCR; TCRdb keeps in-frame clones, though not all of them. The table includes about 110,000 clones, about four fifths detected once. Sequencing input: peripheral blood. These TCRs come from a man aged 70-80 years with acute or convalescent COVID-19.

The chain links TRBV13 to TRBJ1-2, with D unclear. V was shortened by 5 bases and J by 3 bases, with 16 bases between the two germline ends. The CDR3 is 15 residues long. Per germline, CDR1 PRHDT and CDR2 FYEKMQ (reference sequence). CDR3 amino acids: CASSPPGGVDYGYTF. Here the CDR3 DNA reads TGTGCCAGCAGCCCCCCCGGCGGGGTCGACTATGGCTACACCTTC.

The rearrangement joins TRBV3-1 (or the pseudogene TRBV3-2) to TRBJ1-2; no reliable D call. The germline gives CDR1 LGHDT, CDR2 YNNKEL (reference sequence). CDR3 length: 15 residues. V was clipped by 0 bases and J by 4 bases, with 12 bases between them. CDR3 in DNA: TGTGCCAGCAGCCAAGACGGTACTACGAGCTATGGCTACACCTTC. This gives the protein CASSQDGTTSYGYTF.

V and J are TRBV18 and TRBJ2-7; possible D gene TRBD1, 6 bases. The CDR3 sequence is 15 residues long. Germline lookup yields CDR1 KGHSH and CDR2 LQKENI. V lost 3 bases and J 1 base, leaving 13 bases between the germline ends. DNA for the CDR3: TGTGCCAGCTCACCCTCAAGGACAGCGTCCTACGAGCAGTACTTC. It encodes CASSPSRTASYEQYF. Full variable domain (remainder filled in from reference TRBV18 and TRBJ2-7): NAGVMQNPRHLVRRRGQEARLRCSPMKGHSHVYWYRQLPEEGLKFMVYLQKENIIDESGMPKERFSAEFPKEGPSILRIQQVVRGDSAAYFCASSPSRTASYEQYFGPGTRLTVT.

The rearrangement uses TRBV6-6 and TRBJ1-4, with a tentative D call TRBD1 (5 bases). Looked up from germline, CDR1 is MNHNY and CDR2 is SVGAGI (reference sequence). This CDR3 has 16 residues. The ends were cut back, 5 bases at V and 0 bases at J, with 13 bases in the middle. The CDR3 region is CASSAGTSATNEKLFF. CDR3 sequence (DNA): TGTGCCAGCAGTGCCGGGACTTCGGCAACTAATGAAAAACTGTTTTTT.

The chain combines TRBV15 with TRBJ2-3, with 8 bases lining up with TRBD1. CDR3 size: 17 residues. The germline gives CDR1 LNHNV, CDR2 YYDKDF (reference sequence). V was pared by 0 bases and J by 2 bases, with 7 bases of the junction left unmatched. CDR3 DNA sequence: TGTGCCACCAGCAGAGACCTCGACAGGGGAGACACAGATACGCAGTATTTT. As protein: CATSRDLDRGDTDTQYF. Drawing the rest from reference TRBV15 and TRBJ2-3, the complete variable domain is DAMVIQNPRYQVTQFGKPVTLSCSQTLNHNVMYWYQQKSSQAPKLLFHYYDKDFNNEADTPDNFQSRRPNTSFCFLDIRSPGLGDTAMYLCATSRDLDRGDTDTQYFGPGTRLTVL.

This clone has a single count. J is TRBJ2-5 and V is TRBV7-3; perhaps TRBD1 as D (5 bases). V dropped 5 bases and J dropped 3 bases, with 10 bases sitting between them. Germline CDR1 reads SGHTA; CDR2 reads FQGTGA. The CDR3 has 13 residues. The CDR3 reads CASSKGAKETQYF. The CDR3 coding sequence is TGTGCCAGCAGCAAAGGGGCGAAAGAGACCCAGTACTTC.

This clone has a single count. The V gene is TRBV6-1, the J gene TRBJ2-3; D possibly corresponds to TRBD2 (6 bases). The CDR3 spans 16 residues. Trimming took 3 bases from V and 1 from J, leaving 14 bases between them. Germline CDR1 and CDR2: MNHNS and SASEGT. The CDR3 DNA follows: TGTGCCAGCAGTGATCGGGGGTTAACTGGCACAGATACGCAGTATTTT. This translates into CASSDRGLTGTDTQYF.

V is TRBV19 and J is TRBJ1-1; 7 positions agree with TRBD1. Germline lookup yields CDR1 LNHDA and CDR2 SQIVND (reference sequence). Trimming removed 7 bases from V and 3 bases from J; junction bases left unmatched: 8. This CDR3 contains 14 residues. CDR3 loop: CASNSGGWHTEAFF. Here the CDR3 DNA reads TGTGCCAGTAACTCAGGGGGTTGGCACACTGAAGCTTTCTTT.

This clone was counted between two and nine times. The gene calls are TRBV10-2 and TRBJ1-5, with a weak D call TRBD1 (5 bases). There are 14 residues in the CDR3. V was cut by 5 bases and J by 0 bases, with 8 bases left in between. CDR1 WSHSY and CDR2 SAAADI come from the germline V gene. Written as DNA, the CDR3 is TGCGCCAGCAGTCCGACAGATAGCAATCAGCCCCAGCATTTT. It codes for CASSPTDSNQPQHF.

For the CDR3, the DNA is TGCGCCAGCAGGGGGACAGGTTCCTCTGGAAACACCATATATTTT. Its translation: CASRGTGSSGNTIYF. The chain carries TRBV5-1 and TRBJ1-3; 8 bases fit TRBD1. The CDR3 runs 15 residues. V dropped 5 bases and J dropped 0; count of bases not matched to a gene: 4. Germline V CDR1 and CDR2: SGHRS, YFSETQ.

V usage is TRBV21-1 and J usage is TRBJ2-7; TRBD1 is the table's D call and was not checked against the DNA. TRBV21-1 is classified as a pseudogene. CDR3 length: 16 residues. The CDR3 coding sequence is TGTGCCAGCAGCCCTCCGGGACAGGGGACCTCCTACGAGCAGTACTTC. Translating it yields CASSPPGQGTSYEQYF.